This TCR beta chain emerged from a study of cytomegalovirus exposure and HLA in healthy donors. General study findings and limits: Researchers reported in a later analysis that a missense DCLRE1C variant was tied to TCR beta V- and J-gene trimming.

Remarks on this clone: Its specificity is unknown.

Trimming took 0 bases from V and 2 from J, leaving 15 bases between them. This CDR3 spans 17 amino acids. Per germline, CDR1 SGHRS and CDR2 YFSETQ. 60 Vbeta and 13 Jbeta primers were used in PCR. Generated by immunoSEQ multiplex PCR, the TCRdb table keeps only in-frame clones and is missing some. The sample has fewer than 200,000 clones, roughly 77% seen once. The chain has TRBV5-1 and TRBJ1-3; weak D call: TRBD1 (6 bases). Sequencing was carried out using PBMCs. This sequence was found in a woman aged 40 to 50 in good health and CMV-seropositive. In DNA, the CDR3 is TGCGCCAGCAGCTTGGCCGCACAGGGCCCGACTGGAAACACCATATATTTT. The encoded protein is CASSLAAQGPTGNTIYF. The whole variable domain, filled in from reference TRBV5-1 and TRBJ1-3, reads KAGVTQTPRYLIKTRGQQVTLSCSPISGHRSVSWYQQTPGQGLQFLFEYFSETQRNKGNFPGRFSGRQFSNSRSEMNVSTLELGDSALYLCASSLAAQGPTGNTIYFGEGSWLTVV.